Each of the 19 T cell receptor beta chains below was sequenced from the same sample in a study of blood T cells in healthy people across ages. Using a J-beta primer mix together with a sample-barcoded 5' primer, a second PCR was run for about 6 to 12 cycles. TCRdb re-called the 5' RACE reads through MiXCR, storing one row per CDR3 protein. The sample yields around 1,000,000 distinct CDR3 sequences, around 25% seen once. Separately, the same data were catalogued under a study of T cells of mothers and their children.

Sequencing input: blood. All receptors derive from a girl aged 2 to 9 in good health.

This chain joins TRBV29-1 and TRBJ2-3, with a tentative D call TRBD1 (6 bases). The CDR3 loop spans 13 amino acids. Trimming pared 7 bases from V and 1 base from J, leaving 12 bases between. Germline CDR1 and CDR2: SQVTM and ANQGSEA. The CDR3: CSDRDIGTDTQYF. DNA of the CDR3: TGCAGCGACCGGGACATAGGCACAGATACGCAGTATTTT.

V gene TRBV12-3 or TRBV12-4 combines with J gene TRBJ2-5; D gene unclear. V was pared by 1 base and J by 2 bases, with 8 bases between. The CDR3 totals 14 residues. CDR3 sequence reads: CASSLESDQETQYF. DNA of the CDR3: TGTGCCAGCAGTTTAGAATCGGATCAAGAGACCCAGTACTTC.

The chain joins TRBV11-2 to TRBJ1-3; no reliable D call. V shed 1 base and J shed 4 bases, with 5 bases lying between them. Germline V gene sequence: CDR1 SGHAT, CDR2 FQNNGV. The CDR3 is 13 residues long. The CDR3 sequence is CASSLVQGNTIYF. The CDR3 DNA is TGTGCCAGCAGCTTAGTCCAGGGAAACACCATATATTTT.

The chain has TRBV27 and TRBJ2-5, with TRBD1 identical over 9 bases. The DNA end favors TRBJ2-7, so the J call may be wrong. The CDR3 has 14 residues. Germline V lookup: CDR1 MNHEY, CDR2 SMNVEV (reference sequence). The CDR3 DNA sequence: TGTGCCAGCAGCTACAGGGGGCTTCTATACGAGCAGTACTTC. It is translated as CASSYRGLLYEQYF.

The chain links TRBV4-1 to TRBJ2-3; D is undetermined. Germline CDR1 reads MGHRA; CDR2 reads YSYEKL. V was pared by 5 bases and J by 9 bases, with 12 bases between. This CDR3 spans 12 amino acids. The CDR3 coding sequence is TGCGCCAGCAGCTCCTGGGTTGGAACGCAGTATTTT. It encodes CASSSWVGTQYF.

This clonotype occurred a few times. The CDR3 nucleotides read TGTGCCAGCAGCGAAATTGGGGCGGGCACTGAAGCTTTCTTT. Translating it yields CASSEIGAGTEAFF. The chain employs TRBV9 and TRBJ1-1; weak D call: TRBD1 (5 bases). Germline V lookup: CDR1 SGDLS, CDR2 YYNGEE. The CDR3 has 14 amino acids. Trimming took off 3 bases at V and 4 bases at J, with 13 bases between the two ends.

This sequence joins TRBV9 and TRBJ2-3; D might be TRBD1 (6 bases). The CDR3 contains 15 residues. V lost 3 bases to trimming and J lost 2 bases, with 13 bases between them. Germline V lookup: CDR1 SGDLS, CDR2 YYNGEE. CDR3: CASSATGTPTDTQYF. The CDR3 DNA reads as TGTGCCAGCAGCGCCACAGGGACCCCCACAGATACGCAGTATTTT.

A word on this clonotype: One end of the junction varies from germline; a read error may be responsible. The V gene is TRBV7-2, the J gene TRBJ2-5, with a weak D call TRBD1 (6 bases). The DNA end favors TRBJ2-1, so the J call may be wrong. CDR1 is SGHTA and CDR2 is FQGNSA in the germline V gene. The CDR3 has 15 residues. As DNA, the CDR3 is TGCAAAATTATTCAGGGCCGTGATGGGGGCGATGAGCAGTTCTTC. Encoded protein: CKIIQGRDGGDEQFF.

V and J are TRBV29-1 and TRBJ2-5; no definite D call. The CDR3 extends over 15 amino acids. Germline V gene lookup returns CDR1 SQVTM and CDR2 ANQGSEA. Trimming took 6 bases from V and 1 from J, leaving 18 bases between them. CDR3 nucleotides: TGCAGCGTCGGGCTGGATCAAGGTTCCCAAGAGACCCAGTACTTC. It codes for CSVGLDQGSQETQYF.

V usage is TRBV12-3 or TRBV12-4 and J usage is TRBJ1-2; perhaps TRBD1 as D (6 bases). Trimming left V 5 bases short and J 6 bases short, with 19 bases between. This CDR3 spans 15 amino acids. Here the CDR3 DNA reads TGTGCCAGCAGTCCCGACCCAACGGGGGCAAATGGCTACACCTTC. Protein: CASSPDPTGANGYTF.

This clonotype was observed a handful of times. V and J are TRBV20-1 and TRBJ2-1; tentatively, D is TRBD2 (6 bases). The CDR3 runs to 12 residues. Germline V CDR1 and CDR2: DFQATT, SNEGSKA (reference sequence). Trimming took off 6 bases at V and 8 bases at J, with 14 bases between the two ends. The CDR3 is CSAITSIYEQFF. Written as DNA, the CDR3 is TGCAGTGCGATCACTAGCATCTATGAGCAGTTCTTC.

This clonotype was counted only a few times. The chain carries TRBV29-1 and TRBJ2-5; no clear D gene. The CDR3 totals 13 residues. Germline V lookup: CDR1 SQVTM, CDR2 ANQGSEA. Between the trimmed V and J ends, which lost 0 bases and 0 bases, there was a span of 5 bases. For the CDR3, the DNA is TGCAGCGTTGAAGACGTCAACCAAGAGACCCAGTACTTC. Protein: CSVEDVNQETQYF.

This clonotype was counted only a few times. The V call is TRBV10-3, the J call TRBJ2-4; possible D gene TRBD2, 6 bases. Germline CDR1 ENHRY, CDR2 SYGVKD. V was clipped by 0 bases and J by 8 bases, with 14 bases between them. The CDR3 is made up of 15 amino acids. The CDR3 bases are TGTGCCATCAGTGAGTCTATGGGGGAGGATGACATTCAGTACTTC. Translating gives CAISESMGEDDIQYF.

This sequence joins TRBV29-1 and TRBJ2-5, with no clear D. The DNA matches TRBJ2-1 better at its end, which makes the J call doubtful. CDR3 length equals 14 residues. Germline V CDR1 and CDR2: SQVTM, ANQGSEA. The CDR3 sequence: CSVELSISYNEQFF. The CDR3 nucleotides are TGCAGCGTTGAATTGAGCATCTCCTACAATGAGCAGTTCTTC.

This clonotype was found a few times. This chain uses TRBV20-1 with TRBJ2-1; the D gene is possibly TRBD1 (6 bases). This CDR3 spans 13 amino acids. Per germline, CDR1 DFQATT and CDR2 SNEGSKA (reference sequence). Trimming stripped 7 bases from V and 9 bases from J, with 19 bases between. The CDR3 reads CSVGPQGDGEQFF. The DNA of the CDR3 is TGCAGTGTTGGACCACAGGGTGATGGTGAGCAGTTCTTC.

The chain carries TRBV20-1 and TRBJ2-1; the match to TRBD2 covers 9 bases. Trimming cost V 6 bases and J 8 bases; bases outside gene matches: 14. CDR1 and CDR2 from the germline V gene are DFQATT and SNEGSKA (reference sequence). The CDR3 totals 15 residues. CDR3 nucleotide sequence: TGCAGTGCGGAAAGACAATTGGGACTAGCAGATGAGCAGTTCTTC. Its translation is CSAERQLGLADEQFF.

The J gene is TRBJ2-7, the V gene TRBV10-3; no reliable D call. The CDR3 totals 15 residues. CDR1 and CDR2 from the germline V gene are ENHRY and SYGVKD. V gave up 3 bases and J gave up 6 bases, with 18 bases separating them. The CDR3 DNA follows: TGTGCCATCAGTGATCCCCTGAGAGTGACTGGCGAGCAGTACTTC. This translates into CAISDPLRVTGEQYF.

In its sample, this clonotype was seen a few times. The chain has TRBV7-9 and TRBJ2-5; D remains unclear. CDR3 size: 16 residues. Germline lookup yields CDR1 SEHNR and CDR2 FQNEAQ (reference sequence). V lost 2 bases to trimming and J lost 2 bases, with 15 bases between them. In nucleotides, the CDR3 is TGTGCCAGCAGCTTAATCCTAGACCCTCTACAAGAGACCCAGTACTTC. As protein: CASSLILDPLQETQYF.

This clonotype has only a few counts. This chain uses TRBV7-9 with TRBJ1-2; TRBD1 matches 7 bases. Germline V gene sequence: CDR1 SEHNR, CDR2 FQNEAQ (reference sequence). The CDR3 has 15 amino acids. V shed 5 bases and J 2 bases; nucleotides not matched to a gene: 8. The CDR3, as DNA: TGTGCCAGCAGCCCGACAGGGCCCCTGAACTATGGCTACACCTTC. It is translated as CASSPTGPLNYGYTF.